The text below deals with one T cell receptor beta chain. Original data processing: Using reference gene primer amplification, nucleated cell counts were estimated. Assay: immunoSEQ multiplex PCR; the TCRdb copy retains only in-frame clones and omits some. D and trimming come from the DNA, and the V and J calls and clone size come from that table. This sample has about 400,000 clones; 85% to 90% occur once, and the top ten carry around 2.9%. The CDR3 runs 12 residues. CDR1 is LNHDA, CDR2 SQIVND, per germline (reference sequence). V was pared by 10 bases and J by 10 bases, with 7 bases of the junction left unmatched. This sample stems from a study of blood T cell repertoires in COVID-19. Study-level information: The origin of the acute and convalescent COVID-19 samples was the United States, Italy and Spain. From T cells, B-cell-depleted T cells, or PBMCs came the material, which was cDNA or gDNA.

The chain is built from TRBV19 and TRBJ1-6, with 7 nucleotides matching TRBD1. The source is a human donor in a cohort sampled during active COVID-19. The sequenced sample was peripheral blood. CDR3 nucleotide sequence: TGTGCCACAAACAGGGGTTCCTCACCCCTCCACTTT. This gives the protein CATNRGSSPLHF.